Following are 5 T cell receptor beta chains from one sample sequenced in a study of response to subunit inactivated influenza vaccine. TCRdb ran MiXCR on the RT-PCR reads and lists one entry per CDR3 protein. This table has 610,000 or so distinct CDR3 sequences, roughly 15% appearing once. Specimen: PBMCs from blood, collected approximately 12 days after vaccination. The receptors come from a man aged 50-60 years who received an inactivated influenza vaccine.

This clonotype was found a few times. The genes are TRBV7-2 and TRBJ2-7, with 10 bases fitting TRBD2. The CDR3 covers 14 residues. J gave up 10 bases and V 1 base, and 7 bases lay outside the gene matches. Germline-derived CDR1 and CDR2 are SGHTA and FQGNSA. The CDR3: CASSLVASGGPQYF. DNA of the CDR3: TGTGCCAGCAGCTTAGTCGCTAGCGGGGGCCCTCAGTACTTC.

The chain carries TRBV4-3 and TRBJ1-4; 7 positions match TRBD1. The CDR3 extends over 14 amino acids. From germline, CDR1 is LGHNA and CDR2 YSLEER. V lost 3 bases, J lost 8 bases, and 6 bases stayed unmatched. CDR3 protein: CASSHLPGGEKLFF. CDR3 DNA: TGCGCCAGCAGCCATCTACCAGGGGGGGAAAAACTGTTTTTT.

Only a few counts were recorded for this clonotype. The gene calls are TRBV5-4 and TRBJ1-2; a possible D gene is TRBD1 (5 bases). With 0 bases removed from V and 5 bases from J, the gap between germline ends came to 14 bases. Per the germline V gene, CDR1 is SGHNT and CDR2 is YYREEE (reference sequence). The CDR3 is 15 residues long. The CDR3 coding sequence is TGTGCCAGCAGCTTGGCCGGGGGGGTATCGTATGGCTACACCTTC. The encoded protein is CASSLAGGVSYGYTF. Full variable domain (remainder filled in from reference TRBV5-4 and TRBJ1-2): ETGVTQSPTHLIKTRGQQVTLRCSSQSGHNTVSWYQQALGQGPQFIFQYYREEENGRGNFPPRFSGLQFPNYSSELNVNALELDDSALYLCASSLAGGVSYGYTFGSGTRLTVV.

This chain connects TRBV5-1 to TRBJ2-1; D is possibly TRBD2 (5 bases). Germline V lookup: CDR1 SGHRS, CDR2 YFSETQ. V was clipped by 2 bases and J by 1 base, with 13 bases between them. This CDR3 comprises 16 residues. The CDR3 sequence: CASSFSGGSSYNEQFF. In nucleotides, the CDR3 is TGCGCCAGCAGCTTTTCGGGCGGGTCTTCCTACAATGAGCAGTTCTTC.

The rearrangement links TRBV9 to TRBJ2-1; TRBD1 or TRBD2 may be the D gene (5 bases each). This CDR3 has 12 residues. Germline V CDR1 and CDR2: SGDLS, YYNGEE. The germline V and J ends were trimmed by 0 bases and 10 bases, with 8 bases remaining between them. The CDR3 sequence is CASSVEGDEQFF. For the CDR3, the DNA is TGTGCCAGCAGCGTAGAAGGGGACGAGCAGTTCTTC.